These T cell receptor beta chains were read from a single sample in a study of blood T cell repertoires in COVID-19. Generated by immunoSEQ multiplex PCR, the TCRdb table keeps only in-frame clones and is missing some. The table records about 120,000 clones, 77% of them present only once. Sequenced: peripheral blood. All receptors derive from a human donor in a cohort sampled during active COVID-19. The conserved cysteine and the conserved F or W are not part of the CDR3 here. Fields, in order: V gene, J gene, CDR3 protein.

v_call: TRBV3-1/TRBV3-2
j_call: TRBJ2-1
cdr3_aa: ASSQNSPAYNEQF

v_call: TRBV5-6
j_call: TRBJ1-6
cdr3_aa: ASTDSETWVDSPLH

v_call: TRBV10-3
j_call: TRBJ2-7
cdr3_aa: AIPLAGLRLYEQY

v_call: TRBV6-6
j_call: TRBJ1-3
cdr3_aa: ASSYSIAGSGNTIY

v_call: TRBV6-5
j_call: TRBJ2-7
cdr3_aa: ASNPRLAGAYEQY

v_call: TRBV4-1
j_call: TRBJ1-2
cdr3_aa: ASSQEDGRDNYGYT

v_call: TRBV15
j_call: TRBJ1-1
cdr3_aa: ATSTPRGGTEAF

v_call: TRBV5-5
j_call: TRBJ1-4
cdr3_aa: ASSLGDSNEKLF

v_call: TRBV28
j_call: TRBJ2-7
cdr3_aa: ASSLGGTGAYEQY

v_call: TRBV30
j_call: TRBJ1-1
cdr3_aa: AWSVGQNTEAF

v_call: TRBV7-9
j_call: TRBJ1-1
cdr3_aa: ASSLVFPGNTEAF

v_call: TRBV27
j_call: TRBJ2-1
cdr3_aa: ASSRTGPYNEQF

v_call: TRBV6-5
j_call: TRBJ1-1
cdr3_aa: ASSYSGTRPNTEAF

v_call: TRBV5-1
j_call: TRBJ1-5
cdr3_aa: ASSLTGTGDQPQH

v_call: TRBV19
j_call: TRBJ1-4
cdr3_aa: ASSPQIEKLF

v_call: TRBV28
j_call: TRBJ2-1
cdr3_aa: ASSNIELTGLTITDEQF

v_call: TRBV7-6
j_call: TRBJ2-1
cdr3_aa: ASSSPRTSMVGEQF

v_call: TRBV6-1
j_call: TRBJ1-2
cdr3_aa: ASSEGMGTGNYGYT